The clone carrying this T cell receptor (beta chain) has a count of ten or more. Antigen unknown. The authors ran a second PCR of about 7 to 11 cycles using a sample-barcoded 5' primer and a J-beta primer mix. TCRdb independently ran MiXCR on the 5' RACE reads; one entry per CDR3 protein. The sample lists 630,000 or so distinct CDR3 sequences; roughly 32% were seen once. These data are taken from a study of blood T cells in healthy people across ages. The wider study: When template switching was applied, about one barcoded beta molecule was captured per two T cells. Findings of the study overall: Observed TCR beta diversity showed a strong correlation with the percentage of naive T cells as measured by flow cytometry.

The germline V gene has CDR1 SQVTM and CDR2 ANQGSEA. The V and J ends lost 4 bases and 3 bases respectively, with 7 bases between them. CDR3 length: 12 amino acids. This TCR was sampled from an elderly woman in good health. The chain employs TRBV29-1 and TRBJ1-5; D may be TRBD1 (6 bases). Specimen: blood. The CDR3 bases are TGCAGCGTTGCAGGGGCCAATCAGCCCCAGCATTTT. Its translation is CSVAGANQPQHF.